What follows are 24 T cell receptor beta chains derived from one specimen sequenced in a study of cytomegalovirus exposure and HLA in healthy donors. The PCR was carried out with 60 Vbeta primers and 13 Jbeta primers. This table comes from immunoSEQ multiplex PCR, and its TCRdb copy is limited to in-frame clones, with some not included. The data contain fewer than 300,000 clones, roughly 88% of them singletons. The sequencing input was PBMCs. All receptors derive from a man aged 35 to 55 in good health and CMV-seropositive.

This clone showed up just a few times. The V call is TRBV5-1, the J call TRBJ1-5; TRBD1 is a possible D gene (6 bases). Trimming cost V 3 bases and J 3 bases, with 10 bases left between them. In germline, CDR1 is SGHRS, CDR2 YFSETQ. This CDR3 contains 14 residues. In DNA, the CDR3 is TGCGCCAGCAGCTCCGGGACATTCAATCAGCCCCAGCATTTT. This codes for CASSSGTFNQPQHF. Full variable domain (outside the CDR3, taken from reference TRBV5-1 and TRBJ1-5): KAGVTQTPRYLIKTRGQQVTLSCSPISGHRSVSWYQQTPGQGLQFLFEYFSETQRNKGNFPGRFSGRQFSNSRSEMNVSTLELGDSALYLCASSSGTFNQPQHFGDGTRLSIL.

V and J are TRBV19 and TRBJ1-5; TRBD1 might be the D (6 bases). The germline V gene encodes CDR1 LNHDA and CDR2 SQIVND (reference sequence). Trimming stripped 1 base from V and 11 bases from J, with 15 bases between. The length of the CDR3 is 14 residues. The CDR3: CASSIGQAKGSQHF. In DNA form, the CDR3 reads TGTGCCAGTAGTATAGGACAGGCCAAAGGGTCCCAGCATTTT. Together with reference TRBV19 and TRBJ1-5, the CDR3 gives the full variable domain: DGGITQSPKYLFRKEGQNVTLSCEQNLNHDAMYWYRQDPGQGLRLIYYSQIVNDFQKGDIAEGYSVSREKKESFPLTVTSAQKNPTAFYLCASSIGQAKGSQHFGDGTRLSIL.

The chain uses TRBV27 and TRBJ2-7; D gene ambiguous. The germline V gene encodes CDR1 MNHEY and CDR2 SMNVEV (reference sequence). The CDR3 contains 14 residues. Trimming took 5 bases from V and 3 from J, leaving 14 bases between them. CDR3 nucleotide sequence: TGTGCCAGCAGTCCGTCTAGTTCTCTCTACGAGCAGTACTTC. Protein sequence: CASSPSSSLYEQYF.

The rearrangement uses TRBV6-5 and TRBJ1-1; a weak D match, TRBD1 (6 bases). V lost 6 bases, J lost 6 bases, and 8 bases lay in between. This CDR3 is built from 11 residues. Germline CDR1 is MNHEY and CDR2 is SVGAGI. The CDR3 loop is CASRQGPEAFF. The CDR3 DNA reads TGTGCCAGCAGACAGGGACCTGAAGCTTTCTTT.

CDR3 coding DNA: TGTGCCAGCAGCTTAGGGGTGGCGGGAGGGGCCCACGAGCAGTACTTC. As protein: CASSLGVAGGAHEQYF. The chain recombines TRBV7-8 with TRBJ2-7; 9 bases fit TRBD2. The CDR3 runs 16 residues. Per germline, CDR1 SGHVS and CDR2 FQNEAQ. The V segment lost 1 base and the J segment 5 bases; nucleotides outside the gene matches: 9.

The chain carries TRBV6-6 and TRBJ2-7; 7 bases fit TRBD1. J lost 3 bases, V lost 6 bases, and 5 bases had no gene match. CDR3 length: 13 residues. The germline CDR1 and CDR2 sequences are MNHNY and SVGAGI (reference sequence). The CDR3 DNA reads TGTGCCAGCAGCCGGGACAGATACTACGAGCAGTACTTC. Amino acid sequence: CASSRDRYYEQYF.

The DNA of the CDR3 is TGTGCCAGCAGTTTTGGGGGGAGTAACCAAGAGACCCAGTACTTC. Translated: CASSFGGSNQETQYF. The chain has TRBV27 and TRBJ2-5, with D possibly TRBD2 on 6 matching bases. Germline values: CDR1 MNHEY, CDR2 SMNVEV (reference sequence). V was cut by 3 bases and J by 0 bases, with 11 bases left in between. The CDR3 consists of 15 residues.

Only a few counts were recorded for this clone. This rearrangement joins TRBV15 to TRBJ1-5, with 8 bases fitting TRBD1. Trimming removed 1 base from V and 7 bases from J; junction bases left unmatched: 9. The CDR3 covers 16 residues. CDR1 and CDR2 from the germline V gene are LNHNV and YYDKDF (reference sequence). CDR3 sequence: CATSRGRQGWGQPQHF. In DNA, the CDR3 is TGTGCCACCAGCAGAGGGCGACAGGGGTGGGGACAGCCCCAGCATTTT.

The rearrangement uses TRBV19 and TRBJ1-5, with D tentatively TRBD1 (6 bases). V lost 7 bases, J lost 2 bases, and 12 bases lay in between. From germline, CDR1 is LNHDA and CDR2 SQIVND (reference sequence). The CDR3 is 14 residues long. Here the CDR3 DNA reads TGTGCCAGTAAGGACAGTTGGGGCAATCAGCCCCAGCATTTT. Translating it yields CASKDSWGNQPQHF.

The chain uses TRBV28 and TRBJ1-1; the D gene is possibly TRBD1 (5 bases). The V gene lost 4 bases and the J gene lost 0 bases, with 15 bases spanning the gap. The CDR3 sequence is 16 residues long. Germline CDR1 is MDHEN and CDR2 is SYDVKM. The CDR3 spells CASSSNDRLMNTEAFF. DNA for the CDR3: TGTGCCAGCAGTTCGAATGACAGACTCATGAACACTGAAGCTTTCTTT.

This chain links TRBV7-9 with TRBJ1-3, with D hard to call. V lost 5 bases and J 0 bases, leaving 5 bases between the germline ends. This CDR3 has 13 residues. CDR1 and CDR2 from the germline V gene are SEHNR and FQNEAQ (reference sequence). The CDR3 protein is CASSESSGNTIYF. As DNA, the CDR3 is TGTGCCAGCAGCGAGAGCTCTGGAAACACCATATATTTT.

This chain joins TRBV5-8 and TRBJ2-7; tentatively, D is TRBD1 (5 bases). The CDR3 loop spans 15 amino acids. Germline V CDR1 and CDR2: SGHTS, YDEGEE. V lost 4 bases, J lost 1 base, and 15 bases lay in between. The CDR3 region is CASSGKGLVSYEQYF. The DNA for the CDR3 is TGTGCCAGCAGCGGTAAGGGGTTGGTTTCCTACGAGCAGTACTTC.

The CDR3 DNA reads as TGTGCCAGCAGGGGGCTGGCGGACAATCAGCCCCAGCATTTT. It is translated as CASRGLADNQPQHF. V gene TRBV19 combines with J gene TRBJ1-5, with TRBD1 matching over 8 bases. CDR3 length: 14 residues. V shed 9 bases and J 3 bases; nucleotides not matched to a gene: 7. Germline lookup yields CDR1 LNHDA and CDR2 SQIVND (reference sequence).

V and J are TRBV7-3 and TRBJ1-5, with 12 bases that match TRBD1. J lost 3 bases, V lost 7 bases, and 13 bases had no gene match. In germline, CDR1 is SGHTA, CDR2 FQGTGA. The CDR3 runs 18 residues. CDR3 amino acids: CASIWGDRGRLNNQPQHF. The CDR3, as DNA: TGTGCCAGCATCTGGGGGGACAGGGGGCGCTTAAACAATCAGCCCCAGCATTTT. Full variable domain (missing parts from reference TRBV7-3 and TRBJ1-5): GAGVSQTPSNKVTEKGKYVELRCDPISGHTALYWYRQSLGQGPEFLIYFQGTGAADDSGLPNDRFFAVRPEGSVSTLKIQRTERGDSAVYLCASIWGDRGRLNNQPQHFGDGTRLSIL.

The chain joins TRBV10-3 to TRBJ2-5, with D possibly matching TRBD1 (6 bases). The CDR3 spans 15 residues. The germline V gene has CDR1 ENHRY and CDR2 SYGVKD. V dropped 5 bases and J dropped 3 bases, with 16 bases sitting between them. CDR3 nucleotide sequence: TGTGCCATCAGTCATCCCGGGACACTAGAAGAGACCCAGTACTTC. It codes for CAISHPGTLEETQYF.

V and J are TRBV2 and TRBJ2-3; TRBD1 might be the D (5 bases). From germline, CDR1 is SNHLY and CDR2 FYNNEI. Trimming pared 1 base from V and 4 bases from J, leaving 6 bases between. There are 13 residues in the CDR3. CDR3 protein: CASSEGGADTQYF. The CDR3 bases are TGTGCCAGCAGTGAAGGGGGCGCAGATACGCAGTATTTT. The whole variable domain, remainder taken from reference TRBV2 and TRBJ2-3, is EPEVTQTPSHQVTQMGQEVILRCVPISNHLYFYWYRQILGQKVEFLVSFYNNEISEKSEIFDDQFSVERPDGSNFTLKIRSTKLEDSAMYFCASSEGGADTQYFGPGTRLTVL.

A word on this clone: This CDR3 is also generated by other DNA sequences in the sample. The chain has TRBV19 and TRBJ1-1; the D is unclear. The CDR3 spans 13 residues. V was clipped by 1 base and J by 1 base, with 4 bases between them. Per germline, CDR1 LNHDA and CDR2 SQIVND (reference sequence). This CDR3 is CASSIGQNTEAFF. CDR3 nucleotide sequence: TGTGCCAGTAGTATAGGACAGAACACTGAAGCTTTCTTT.

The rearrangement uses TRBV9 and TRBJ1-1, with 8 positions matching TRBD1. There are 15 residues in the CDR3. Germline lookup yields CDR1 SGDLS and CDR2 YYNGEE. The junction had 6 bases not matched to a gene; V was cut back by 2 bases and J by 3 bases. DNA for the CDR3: TGTGCCAGCAGCGTTTGGTCAGGGGGCGACACTGAAGCTTTCTTT. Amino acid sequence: CASSVWSGGDTEAFF.

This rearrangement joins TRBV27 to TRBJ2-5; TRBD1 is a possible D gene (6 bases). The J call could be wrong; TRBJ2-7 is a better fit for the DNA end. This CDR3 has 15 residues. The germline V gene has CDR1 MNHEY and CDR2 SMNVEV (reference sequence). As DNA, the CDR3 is TGTGCCAGCAGTTTATCAGCAGGGGCCACCTACGAGCAGTACTTC. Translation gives CASSLSAGATYEQYF.

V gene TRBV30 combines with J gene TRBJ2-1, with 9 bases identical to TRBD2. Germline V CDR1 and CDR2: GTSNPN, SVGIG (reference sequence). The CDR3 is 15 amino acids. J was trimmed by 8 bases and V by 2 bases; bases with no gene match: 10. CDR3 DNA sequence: TGTGCCTGGAGTCTCATAGCGGGGGACCCCGATGAGCAGTTCTTC. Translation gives CAWSLIAGDPDEQFF.

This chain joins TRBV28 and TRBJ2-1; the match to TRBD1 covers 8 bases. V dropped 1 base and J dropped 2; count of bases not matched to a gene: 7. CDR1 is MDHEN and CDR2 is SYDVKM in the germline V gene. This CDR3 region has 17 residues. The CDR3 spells CASSLSAGQGTYNEQFF. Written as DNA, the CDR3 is TGTGCCAGCAGTTTATCGGCTGGACAGGGTACCTACAATGAGCAGTTCTTC.

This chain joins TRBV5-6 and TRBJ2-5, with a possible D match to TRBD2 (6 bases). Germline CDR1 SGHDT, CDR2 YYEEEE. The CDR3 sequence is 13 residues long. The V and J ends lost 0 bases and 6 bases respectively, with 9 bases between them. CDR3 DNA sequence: TGTGCCAGCAGCTTGGCGGGAGTGAAGACCCAGTACTTC. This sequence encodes CASSLAGVKTQYF.

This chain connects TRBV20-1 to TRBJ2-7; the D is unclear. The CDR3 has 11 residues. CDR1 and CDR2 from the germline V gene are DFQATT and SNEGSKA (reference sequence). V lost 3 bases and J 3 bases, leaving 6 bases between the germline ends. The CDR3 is CSASPVYEQYF. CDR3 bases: TGCAGTGCTAGTCCAGTCTACGAGCAGTACTTC.

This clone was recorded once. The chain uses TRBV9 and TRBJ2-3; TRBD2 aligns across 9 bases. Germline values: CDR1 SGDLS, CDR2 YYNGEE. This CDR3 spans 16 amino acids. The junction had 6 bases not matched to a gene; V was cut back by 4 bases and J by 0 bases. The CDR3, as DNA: TGTGCCAGCAGCCTTTATCTAGCGGGAAGCACAGATACGCAGTATTTT. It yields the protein CASSLYLAGSTDTQYF.